The 10 T cell receptor beta chains given below trace back to one sample, sequenced in a study of T-cell memory formation after mild COVID-19. TCRdb re-derived calls from the 5' RACE reads in MiXCR, one entry per CDR3 protein. Among approximately 100,000 distinct CDR3 sequences listed, more than 9.5% were seen once. The sample was PBMCs or a T cell subset sorted from them (not recorded which). Receptor source: a man aged 18 to 29 who had mild COVID-19 (a few samples of this study predate the infection). Cell type and time point are not known.

This clonotype was observed at least ten times. V and J are TRBV28 and TRBJ2-3, with 7 bases matching TRBD2. V was clipped by 5 bases and J by 1 base; unmatched bases: 12. This CDR3 spans 17 amino acids. Germline CDR1 is MDHEN and CDR2 is SYDVKM. The CDR3 loop is CASSLSGTNDRTDTQYF. The CDR3 DNA follows: TGTGCCAGCAGTCTCTCCGGGACTAACGACCGCACAGATACGCAGTATTTT.

The chain carries TRBV29-1 and TRBJ2-2; possible D gene TRBD1, 5 bases. This CDR3 region has 14 residues. The V end was cut by 4 bases, the J end by 1 base, with 10 bases between. CDR1 is SQVTM, CDR2 ANQGSEA, per germline. The DNA of the CDR3 is TGCAGCGTTGGGCGGCAGGGGAACACCGGGGAGCTGTTTTTT. It encodes CSVGRQGNTGELFF.

The V gene is TRBV12-3 or TRBV12-4, the J gene TRBJ2-1; 8 bases match TRBD2. The CDR3 contains 15 residues. J was trimmed by 5 bases and V by 3 bases; bases with no gene match: 6. CDR3 region: CASSFLAGMNNEQFF. The CDR3, as DNA: TGTGCCAGCAGTTTTCTAGCGGGCATGAACAATGAGCAGTTCTTC.

This chain links TRBV5-1 with TRBJ1-6, with D possibly TRBD1 on 5 matching bases. The length of the CDR3 is 15 residues. Germline V CDR1 and CDR2: SGHRS, YFSETQ. V was cut by 4 bases and J by 5 bases, with 13 bases left in between. The chain's CDR3 is CASSTTGTDNSPLHF. CDR3 nucleotides: TGCGCCAGCAGCACCACCGGGACGGATAATTCACCCCTCCACTTT.

This clonotype turned up a few times. This chain uses TRBV27 with TRBJ2-7; a weak D match, TRBD1 (6 bases). Germline-derived CDR1 and CDR2 are MNHEY and SMNVEV (reference sequence). V lost 6 bases to trimming and J lost 6 bases, with 12 bases between them. The CDR3 has 12 amino acids. The CDR3 region is CASSTGNGEQYV. The CDR3 region has the DNA TGTGCCAGCAGCACAGGGAACGGCGAGCAGTACGTC.

This clonotype has more than one count but fewer than ten. This rearrangement joins TRBV5-4 to TRBJ2-7; 11 bases are a match to TRBD1. Germline V gene sequence: CDR1 SGHNT, CDR2 YYREEE (reference sequence). The length of the CDR3 is 14 residues. With V trimmed by 4 bases and J by 4 bases, 4 bases remained unmatched. CDR3 DNA: TGTGCCAGCAGCGGGGGACAGGGGGGTTACGAGCAGTACGTC. This encodes CASSGGQGGYEQYV.

A few counts support this clonotype. V usage is TRBV4-1 and J usage is TRBJ1-1, with a possible D match to TRBD1 (5 bases). Germline V gives CDR1 MGHRA, CDR2 YSYEKL. This CDR3 is built from 13 residues. V was pared by 5 bases and J by 7 bases, with 14 bases between. CDR3 DNA sequence: TGCGCCAGCAGCTTTGGGACTTGGGGTGAAGCTTTCTTT. Its translation is CASSFGTWGEAFF.

The J gene is TRBJ2-3, the V gene TRBV6-2 or TRBV6-3; D could derive from TRBD1 or TRBD2 (5 bases each). From germline, CDR1 is MNHEY and CDR2 SVGEGT. V was trimmed by 5 bases and J by 3 bases, leaving 18 bases between them. This CDR3 spans 16 amino acids. The CDR3 nucleotides read TGTGCCAGCAGTCACACCGGGACGCCAAGGACAGATACGCAGTATTTT. Translation: CASSHTGTPRTDTQYF.

The CDR3 DNA follows: TGCGCCAGCAGCCCTCCCCCCTATGACGGGTACGAGCAGTACTTC. Residues: CASSPPPYDGYEQYF. The J gene is TRBJ2-7, the V gene TRBV4-3; D remains unclear. Germline CDR1 LGHNA, CDR2 YSLEER. This CDR3 is 15 amino acids long. V lost 4 bases, J lost 4 bases, and 17 bases lay in between.

The chain employs TRBV6-5 and TRBJ2-3, with 10 nucleotides matching TRBD2. The CDR3 consists of 16 residues. Germline CDR1 and CDR2: MNHEY and SVGAGI. Losses at the gene ends were 6 bases for V and 2 bases for J; bases not matched to a gene: 8. CDR3 sequence (DNA): TGTGCCAGCAGCCGTCTAGCGGGGGAGGTCACAGATACGCAGTATTTT. Translated, it gives CASSRLAGEVTDTQYF.